Listed below are T cell receptor beta chains from one sample, sequenced in a study of blood T cell repertoires in COVID-19. The protocol was immunoSEQ multiplex PCR, while the TCRdb copy is restricted to in-frame clones and leaves out a portion. The sample carries 150,000 to 200,000 clones, roughly 85% recorded once. The sample consisted of peripheral blood. These receptors were taken from a woman in her 70s with acute or convalescent COVID-19. Each CDR3 is given with its conserved first and last residue. The D gene is left open where the match is weak. Size is omitted from some rows. Given values are once, few, many or a class for expanded clones.

clone size: .
V gene: TRBV7-8
J gene: TRBJ1-4
D gene: TRBD1
CDR3 DNA: TGTGCCAGCAGACAGGGGGCGACAGGAGCTAATGAAAAACTGTTTTTT
CDR3 protein: CASRQGATGANEKLFF

clone size: few
V gene: TRBV14
J gene: TRBJ2-5
D gene: TRBD2
CDR3 DNA: TGTGCCAGCAGCCGCAGATTAGCGGGAGAAGAGACCCAGTACTTC
CDR3 protein: CASSRRLAGEETQYF

clone size: .
V gene: TRBV19
J gene: TRBJ2-6
D gene: TRBD1
CDR3 DNA: TGTGCCAGTACGATGGGGGACAGGGTATCGGGGGCCAACGTCCTGACTTTC
CDR3 protein: CASTMGDRVSGANVLTF

clone size: .
V gene: TRBV10-1
J gene: TRBJ2-3
D gene: .
CDR3 DNA: TGCGCCAGCAGTGAATTGAGCGGGCACACAGATACGCAGTATTTT
CDR3 protein: CASSELSGHTDTQYF

clone size: once
V gene: TRBV5-6
J gene: TRBJ1-2
D gene: .
CDR3 DNA: TGTGCCAGCAGCTGGGACACGCCAAGGGGCTACACCTTC
CDR3 protein: CASSWDTPRGYTF

clone size: .
V gene: TRBV12-5
J gene: TRBJ2-7
D gene: .
CDR3 DNA: TGTGCTAGTGGCCGAGGTGCGGGAGAGCAGTACTTC
CDR3 protein: CASGRGAGEQYF

clone size: .
V gene: TRBV24-1
J gene: TRBJ1-1
D gene: .
CDR3 DNA: TGTGCCACCAGCGCTTCGGACCCCGGGGCTGAAGCTTTCTTT
CDR3 protein: CATSASDPGAEAFF

clone size: .
V gene: TRBV30
J gene: TRBJ1-6
D gene: TRBD1
CDR3 DNA: TGTGCCTGGAGGCAGACAGGGACGAATTCACCCCTCCACTTT
CDR3 protein: CAWRQTGTNSPLHF

clone size: .
V gene: TRBV5-4
J gene: TRBJ2-2
D gene: .
CDR3 DNA: TGTGCCAGCAGCCTGGACTTCAACACCGGGGAGCTGTTTTTT
CDR3 protein: CASSLDFNTGELFF

clone size: .
V gene: TRBV5-5
J gene: TRBJ2-1
D gene: TRBD2
CDR3 DNA: TGTGCCAGCAGCTTGACTAGCGGCTCCTACAATGAGCAGTTCTTC
CDR3 protein: CASSLTSGSYNEQFF

clone size: .
V gene: TRBV29-1
J gene: TRBJ2-1
D gene: .
CDR3 DNA: TGCAGCGTTGGGCAGTCCAACTACAATGAGCAGTTCTTC
CDR3 protein: CSVGQSNYNEQFF

clone size: .
V gene: TRBV7-8
J gene: TRBJ2-1
D gene: TRBD2
CDR3 DNA: TGTGCCAGCAGGGGACTAGGGAATGAGCAGTTCTTC
CDR3 protein: CASRGLGNEQFF

clone size: .
V gene: TRBV10-2
J gene: TRBJ1-2
D gene: .
CDR3 DNA: TGCGCCAGCAGTGAAGGCGGTGATGGCTACACCTTC
CDR3 protein: CASSEGGDGYTF

clone size: .
V gene: TRBV5-4
J gene: TRBJ1-5
D gene: TRBD1
CDR3 DNA: TGTGCCAGCAGTAAGGACAGGGATCAGCCCCAGCATTTT
CDR3 protein: CASSKDRDQPQHF

clone size: .
V gene: TRBV20-1
J gene: TRBJ2-3
D gene: TRBD2
CDR3 DNA: TGCAGTGCTAGTTCGGTGTGGGAGGGCCCCGATACGCAGTATTTT
CDR3 protein: CSASSVWEGPDTQYF

clone size: .
V gene: TRBV25-1
J gene: TRBJ2-6
D gene: .
CDR3 DNA: TGTGCCAGCAGTTCCCCGGCGCAACTGGAGGACAACGTCCTGACTTTC
CDR3 protein: CASSSPAQLEDNVLTF

clone size: .
V gene: TRBV6-5
J gene: TRBJ1-5
D gene: .
CDR3 DNA: TGTGCCAGCAGATACCGGGACAATAGCAATCAGCCCCAGCATTTT
CDR3 protein: CASRYRDNSNQPQHF

clone size: few
V gene: TRBV12-3/TRBV12-4
J gene: TRBJ2-7
D gene: .
CDR3 DNA: TGTGCCAGCAGTTTCATAGTCCACGAGCAGTACTTC
CDR3 protein: CASSFIVHEQYF

clone size: .
V gene: TRBV5-1
J gene: TRBJ1-1
D gene: TRBD1
CDR3 DNA: TGCGCCAGCAGCTTGGGGACCACAGGGGGCATGAACACTGAAGCTTTCTTT
CDR3 protein: CASSLGTTGGMNTEAFF

clone size: .
V gene: TRBV30
J gene: TRBJ2-5
D gene: .
CDR3 DNA: TGTGCCTGGAGTGTACCTCGGGACTCCAACGCGATTGAGACCCAGTACTTC
CDR3 protein: CAWSVPRDSNAIETQYF

clone size: .
V gene: TRBV18
J gene: TRBJ2-1
D gene: .
CDR3 DNA: TGTGCCAGCTCACCCAACTCGGTATACGAGCAGTTCTTC
CDR3 protein: CASSPNSVYEQFF

clone size: .
V gene: TRBV4-1
J gene: TRBJ2-1
D gene: TRBD1
CDR3 DNA: TGCGCCAGCAGCCAAGGCGACAGGGAGCTTGATGAGCAGTTCTTC
CDR3 protein: CASSQGDRELDEQFF

clone size: .
V gene: TRBV9
J gene: TRBJ2-3
D gene: TRBD2
CDR3 DNA: TGTGCCAGCAGCGTTCAGACTAGCGTCACAGATACGCAGTATTTT
CDR3 protein: CASSVQTSVTDTQYF

clone size: .
V gene: TRBV5-1
J gene: TRBJ1-5
D gene: .
CDR3 DNA: TGCGCCAGCAGCTTGGGGTCGGGACCCCAGCATTTT
CDR3 protein: CASSLGSGPQHF

clone size: .
V gene: TRBV7-8
J gene: TRBJ2-2
D gene: .
CDR3 DNA: TGTGCCAGCAGCTCCGAATCTGAGGGCGGGGAGCTGTTTTTT
CDR3 protein: CASSSESEGGELFF

clone size: .
V gene: TRBV29-1
J gene: TRBJ2-3
D gene: .
CDR3 DNA: TGCAGCGTTGGGGGTGGTGGGGCGGATACGCAGTATTTT
CDR3 protein: CSVGGGGADTQYF

clone size: .
V gene: TRBV2
J gene: TRBJ2-1
D gene: .
CDR3 DNA: TGTGCCAGCAGTGAGCAGCTTCGACTAGACAATGAGCAGTTCTTC
CDR3 protein: CASSEQLRLDNEQFF

clone size: few
V gene: TRBV29-1
J gene: TRBJ1-2
D gene: .
CDR3 DNA: TGCAGCGTTGCCTTAGGGCAGGGTGGGGCCGGCTATGGCTACACCTTC
CDR3 protein: CSVALGQGGAGYGYTF

clone size: .
V gene: TRBV27
J gene: TRBJ2-1
D gene: .
CDR3 DNA: TGTGCCACGCAGGGTGGACCGAGGAGCTCCTACAATGAGCAGTTCTTC
CDR3 protein: CATQGGPRSSYNEQFF

clone size: .
V gene: TRBV29-1
J gene: TRBJ2-7
D gene: .
CDR3 DNA: TGCAGCGTTGGGTCCGCGAGGGACTGGGGCGAGCAGTACTTC
CDR3 protein: CSVGSARDWGEQYF

clone size: .
V gene: TRBV5-1
J gene: TRBJ2-3
D gene: .
CDR3 DNA: TGCGCCAGCAGCCCGGGACTCACCACAGATACGCAGTATTTT
CDR3 protein: CASSPGLTTDTQYF

clone size: .
V gene: TRBV7-9
J gene: TRBJ2-1
D gene: TRBD1
CDR3 DNA: TGTGCCAGCAGCCGTCGGCGCGACAGGGACCCACCATACAATGAGCAGTTCTTC
CDR3 protein: CASSRRRDRDPPYNEQFF

clone size: .
V gene: TRBV7-3
J gene: TRBJ2-2
D gene: TRBD2
CDR3 DNA: TGTGCCAGCAGCCCAGAAAACCTAGCGGGGCCCGGGGAGCTGTTTTTT
CDR3 protein: CASSPENLAGPGELFF

clone size: few
V gene: TRBV5-1
J gene: TRBJ1-6
D gene: .
CDR3 DNA: TGCGCCAGCAGTTACGGGGATTCACCCCTCCACTTT
CDR3 protein: CASSYGDSPLHF

clone size: .
V gene: TRBV10-1
J gene: TRBJ2-7
D gene: TRBD1
CDR3 DNA: TGCGCCAGCAGTGTGGGCAGGGGGCGCGTGAAGCAGTACTTC
CDR3 protein: CASSVGRGRVKQYF

clone size: few
V gene: TRBV19
J gene: TRBJ1-5
D gene: .
CDR3 DNA: TGTGCCAGTAGTATTGGAGGGGTACTAAATCAGCCCCAGCATTTT
CDR3 protein: CASSIGGVLNQPQHF

clone size: .
V gene: TRBV2
J gene: TRBJ2-1
D gene: .
CDR3 DNA: TGTGCCAGCAACGAATTCGAGGATGAGCAGTTCTTC
CDR3 protein: CASNEFEDEQFF

clone size: .
V gene: TRBV24-1
J gene: TRBJ2-3
D gene: .
CDR3 DNA: TGTGCCACCAGTGGCAGCGGAGATAGCACAGATACGCAGTATTTT
CDR3 protein: CATSGSGDSTDTQYF

clone size: .
V gene: TRBV25-1
J gene: TRBJ1-1
D gene: .
CDR3 DNA: TGTGCCAGTCGCCCTGGGGGGGGACGGCACACTGAAGCTTTCTTT
CDR3 protein: CASRPGGGRHTEAFF

clone size: few
V gene: TRBV12-3/TRBV12-4
J gene: TRBJ1-5
D gene: TRBD1
CDR3 DNA: TGTGCCAGCGGGACAGGGGACAATCAGCCCCAGCATTTT
CDR3 protein: CASGTGDNQPQHF

clone size: .
V gene: TRBV2
J gene: TRBJ2-1
D gene: TRBD2
CDR3 DNA: TGTGCCAGCACCCTGGGACTAGCAGCCTACAATGAGCAGTTCTTC
CDR3 protein: CASTLGLAAYNEQFF

clone size: few
V gene: TRBV19
J gene: TRBJ1-5
D gene: .
CDR3 DNA: TGTGCCAGTAGTATGGCCCGTAATCAGCCCCAGCATTTT
CDR3 protein: CASSMARNQPQHF

clone size: .
V gene: TRBV5-1
J gene: TRBJ2-1
D gene: TRBD2
CDR3 DNA: TGCGCCAGCAGCGGGGGACTAGCGGGAGTGATGAATGAGCAGTTCTTC
CDR3 protein: CASSGGLAGVMNEQFF

clone size: many
V gene: TRBV7-2
J gene: TRBJ2-2
D gene: .
CDR3 DNA: TGTGCCAGCAGCTTAGCTATCAACACCGGGGAGCTGTTTTTT
CDR3 protein: CASSLAINTGELFF

clone size: .
V gene: TRBV5-1
J gene: TRBJ2-2
D gene: .
CDR3 DNA: TGCGCCAGCAGCTTGTTTGGAGGGGGCGCCTCCGGGGAGCTGTTTTTT
CDR3 protein: CASSLFGGGASGELFF

clone size: .
V gene: TRBV6-1
J gene: TRBJ2-1
D gene: .
CDR3 DNA: TGTGCCAGCAGTGGTTTAGTAGGGGGTCTAACCAATGAGCAGTTCTTC
CDR3 protein: CASSGLVGGLTNEQFF

clone size: .
V gene: TRBV6-5
J gene: TRBJ1-3
D gene: .
CDR3 DNA: TGTGCCAGCAGTTCCGGACAGCGAACCCCCATATATTTT
CDR3 protein: CASSSGQRTPIYF

clone size: .
V gene: TRBV5-1
J gene: TRBJ1-4
D gene: .
CDR3 DNA: TGCGCCAGCAGCTTCGGGATTAATGAAAAACTGTTTTTT
CDR3 protein: CASSFGINEKLFF

clone size: .
V gene: TRBV5-4
J gene: TRBJ1-1
D gene: .
CDR3 DNA: TGTGCCAGCAGCTTTGATTTAGATGTTGAAGCTTTCTTT
CDR3 protein: CASSFDLDVEAFF

clone size: .
V gene: TRBV19
J gene: TRBJ2-3
D gene: TRBD2
CDR3 DNA: TGTGCCAGTAGTATAGCGAGCGGGAGGGCCGGCACAGATACGCAGTATTTT
CDR3 protein: CASSIASGRAGTDTQYF

clone size: .
V gene: TRBV7-7
J gene: TRBJ2-2
D gene: TRBD2
CDR3 DNA: TGTGCCAGCAGCTTAAGAACTAGCGCTAGCACCGGGGAGCTGTTTTTT
CDR3 protein: CASSLRTSASTGELFF

clone size: .
V gene: TRBV7-2
J gene: TRBJ1-4
D gene: .
CDR3 DNA: TGTGCCAGCAGCTTATCAGCAACTAATGAAAAACTGTTTTTT
CDR3 protein: CASSLSATNEKLFF

clone size: .
V gene: TRBV10-3
J gene: TRBJ1-5
D gene: .
CDR3 DNA: TGTGCCATCAGGAGTGAAGGGGTTTTAGGCCAGCCCCAGCATTTT
CDR3 protein: CAIRSEGVLGQPQHF

clone size: .
V gene: TRBV6-2/TRBV6-3
J gene: TRBJ2-7
D gene: TRBD2
CDR3 DNA: TGTGCCAGCAGTTACTTCGGGAGGGCCTACGAGCAGTACTTC
CDR3 protein: CASSYFGRAYEQYF

clone size: .
V gene: TRBV7-9
J gene: TRBJ2-7
D gene: .
CDR3 DNA: TGTGCCAGCAGCTTAGTTTCAGGAAGGTCCTACGAGCAGTACTTC
CDR3 protein: CASSLVSGRSYEQYF

clone size: once
V gene: TRBV11-1
J gene: TRBJ2-7
D gene: TRBD2
CDR3 DNA: TGTGCCAGCAGCCGACTAGCGGGAGGGCAGTACTTC
CDR3 protein: CASSRLAGGQYF

clone size: .
V gene: TRBV1
J gene: TRBJ1-5
D gene: .
CDR3 DNA: TGCACCAGCAGTGAGTCAGGGGGAAATCAGCCCCAGCATTTT
CDR3 protein: CTSSESGGNQPQHF

clone size: .
V gene: TRBV9
J gene: TRBJ2-2
D gene: TRBD2
CDR3 DNA: TGTGCCAGCAGCCCACGAGCTGGGGGAGGGTTGACCGGGGAGCTGTTTTTT
CDR3 protein: CASSPRAGGGLTGELFF